The 28 T cell receptor beta chains presented below share a single source sample, sequenced in a study of liver allograft versus peripheral blood T cells. Study-wide context: A comparison was made between T cell receptor repertoires in transplanted livers and those in recipients' peripheral blood.

MiXCR, run by TCRdb on the reads, gives a single entry per CDR3 protein. The sample lists several thousand distinct CDR3 sequences; about 15% were seen once. Source of these receptors: a human patient who had a liver transplant. Some T cells may be the graft donor's.

This chain links TRBV11-1 with TRBJ1-1, with 7 bases fitting TRBD1. Germline lookup yields CDR1 SGHAT and CDR2 FQDESV (reference sequence). The CDR3 consists of 15 residues. Losses at the gene ends were 2 bases for V and 2 bases for J; bases not matched to a gene: 5. The DNA of the CDR3 is TGTGCCAGCAGCTTAATCCCAGGGGGAAACACTGAAGCTTTCTTT. Translation gives CASSLIPGGNTEAFF.

This clonotype was recorded at least ten times. The chain joins TRBV9 to TRBJ2-1; 8 nucleotides match TRBD1. Germline CDR1 SGDLS, CDR2 YYNGEE. The CDR3 has 15 residues. V gave up 4 bases and J gave up 3 bases; unmatched junction bases: 6. The CDR3 protein is CASSTSGTGYNEQFF. The DNA of the CDR3 is TGTGCCAGCAGCACTTCCGGGACAGGCTACAATGAGCAGTTCTTC.

In its sample, this clonotype ranks as medium-sized (0.01 to 0.1%). The V gene is TRBV6-5, the J gene TRBJ2-1; 10 bases fit TRBD2. The CDR3 is 15 amino acids. The junction had 2 bases not matched to a gene; V was cut back by 4 bases and J by 2 bases. The germline V gene encodes CDR1 MNHEY and CDR2 SVGAGI. The CDR3 region is CASSLTSGAYNEQFF. Written as DNA, the CDR3 is TGTGCCAGCAGTTTAACTAGCGGGGCCTACAATGAGCAGTTCTTC.

This clonotype was picked up a small number of times. J is TRBJ2-3 and V is TRBV9; TRBD2 matches 11 bases. CDR1 SGDLS and CDR2 YYNGEE come from the germline V gene. This CDR3 comprises 16 residues. V gave up 0 bases and J gave up 11 bases; unmatched junction bases: 11. CDR3 sequence reads: CASSVVASGGTGEQYF. The CDR3 DNA is TGTGCCAGCAGCGTAGTTGCTAGCGGGGGGACGGGGGAGCAGTATTTT.

This clonotype is labeled as medium-sized. The gene calls are TRBV7-2 and TRBJ2-1; D may be TRBD1 (6 bases). CDR1 is SGHTA, CDR2 FQGNSA, per germline. The ends were cut back, 5 bases at V and 1 base at J, with 12 bases in the middle. This CDR3 is built from 15 residues. The CDR3 DNA follows: TGTGCCAGCAGCAAGACAGGCGAATCCTACAATGAGCAGTTCTTC. Its protein product is CASSKTGESYNEQFF.

This clonotype appeared many times. This rearrangement joins TRBV18 to TRBJ1-1, with 7 bases lining up with TRBD1. Trimming took 3 bases from V and 11 from J; bases not matched to a gene: 18. This CDR3 has 16 residues. In germline, CDR1 is KGHSH, CDR2 LQKENI. CDR3 amino acids: CASSPRGQDTPGYAFF. CDR3 sequence (DNA): TGTGCCAGCTCACCGAGGGGGCAGGACACGCCGGGATATGCTTTCTTT.

The chain employs TRBV3-1 and TRBJ1-3; possibly TRBD1 for D (6 bases). The germline V gene has CDR1 LGHDT and CDR2 YNNKEL (reference sequence). The germline V and J ends were trimmed by 4 bases and 0 bases, with 10 bases remaining between them. The CDR3 is 15 amino acids. CDR3: CASSRPGDSGNTIYF. DNA of the CDR3: TGTGCCAGCAGCCGGCCAGGGGACTCTGGAAACACCATATATTTT.

Sample share makes this clonotype medium-sized. The CDR3 loop reads CASDRAGNTIYF. CDR3 coding DNA: TGTGCCTCGGACAGGGCTGGAAACACCATATATTTT. V and J are TRBV30 and TRBJ1-3, with 8 bases matching TRBD1. V gave up 7 bases and J gave up 2 bases; unmatched junction bases: 1. Germline CDR1 and CDR2: GTSNPN and SVGIG (reference sequence). CDR3 length: 12 amino acids.

Sample share makes this clonotype medium-sized. This chain connects TRBV6-2 or TRBV6-3 to TRBJ1-4; 8 bases fit TRBD1. Germline V gene sequence: CDR1 MNHEY, CDR2 SVGEGT. The V gene end was trimmed by 7 bases and the J gene end by 11 bases; junction bases not matched to a gene: 24. The CDR3 is made up of 18 amino acids. In nucleotides, the CDR3 is TGTGCCAGCACCCGCCGACAGGGGCCAGATGGCATGAAAGAGAAACTGTTTTTT. As protein: CASTRRQGPDGMKEKLFF.

This clonotype is termed medium-sized (0.01 to 0.1%). The chain combines TRBV5-4 with TRBJ2-1, with no clear D. The V end lost 4 bases, the J end lost 0 bases, and 23 bases lay between the germline ends. CDR1 is SGHNT, CDR2 YYREEE, per germline (reference sequence). The length of the CDR3 is 19 residues. CDR3 sequence: CASSPSGMGKKSSYNEQFF. The CDR3 nucleotides are TGTGCCAGCAGCCCTAGTGGGATGGGAAAAAAGAGCTCCTACAATGAGCAGTTCTTC.

In its sample, this clonotype is medium-sized. The chain recombines TRBV12-3 or TRBV12-4 with TRBJ2-1, with 9 positions matching TRBD2. J gave up 3 bases and V 2 bases, and 17 bases lay outside the gene matches. This CDR3 spans 20 amino acids. CDR3 in DNA: TGTGCCAGCAGTTTAAGGGGATTAGCGGGAGCCCGTGTAAGCTACAATGAGCAGTTCTTC. Translation: CASSLRGLAGARVSYNEQFF.

The V gene is TRBV3-1, the J gene TRBJ1-1, with D unclear. The CDR3 runs to 12 residues. The germline V gene has CDR1 LGHDT and CDR2 YNNKEL (reference sequence). V lost 3 bases to trimming and J lost 5 bases, with 7 bases between them. This chain's CDR3 is CASSHAGTEAFF. Here the CDR3 DNA reads TGTGCCAGCAGCCACGCAGGAACTGAAGCTTTCTTT.

This clonotype rates as medium-sized. The DNA of the CDR3 is TGTGCCATCAGTGAGTCACAGGGGGCTACCGGGGAGCTGTTTTTT. It codes for CAISESQGATGELFF. The J gene is TRBJ2-2, the V gene TRBV10-3, with 9 bases lining up with TRBD1. The CDR3 is made up of 15 amino acids. CDR1 and CDR2 (germline): ENHRY, SYGVKD. V shed 0 bases, J shed 5 bases, and the junction held 1 base outside the gene matches.

In its sample, this clonotype is medium-sized. The V gene is TRBV20-1, the J gene TRBJ1-5, with D unclear. V was shortened by 3 bases and J by 1 base, with 7 bases between the two germline ends. Looked up from germline, CDR1 is DFQATT and CDR2 is SNEGSKA (reference sequence). The CDR3 runs to 13 residues. DNA of the CDR3: TGCAGTGCTAGTTACCAGAGCAATCAGCCCCAGCATTTT. Translating it yields CSASYQSNQPQHF.

The chain combines TRBV6-1 with TRBJ1-1; TRBD1 might be the D (5 bases). The germline V gene has CDR1 MNHNS and CDR2 SASEGT. The V gene lost 5 bases and the J gene lost 8 bases, with 15 bases spanning the gap. The CDR3 runs 13 residues. The chain's CDR3 is CASSRTMPIEAFF. CDR3 DNA: TGTGCCAGCAGTCGGACAATGCCTATAGAAGCTTTCTTT.

By share of the sample, this clonotype is medium-sized (0.01 to 0.1%). The chain employs TRBV10-3 and TRBJ1-5; TRBD1 is a possible D gene (6 bases). The CDR3 consists of 16 residues. Germline values: CDR1 ENHRY, CDR2 SYGVKD. V was clipped by 2 bases and J by 7 bases, with 18 bases between them. The CDR3 DNA follows: TGTGCCATCAGTGAGAGCGGGACACCCCGTGGGCAGCCCCAGCATTTT. Translating gives CAISESGTPRGQPQHF.

V is TRBV7-3 and J is TRBJ1-1; D not resolved. Germline CDR1 reads SGHTA; CDR2 reads FQGTGA. Trimming removed 6 bases at V and 0 bases at J, with 8 bases between. The CDR3 is 13 amino acids. In DNA form, the CDR3 reads TGTGCCAGCAGGGCCTCAGTGAACACTGAAGCTTTCTTT. Its translation: CASRASVNTEAFF.

This clonotype was detected a few times. The V call is TRBV7-2, the J call TRBJ1-1, with TRBD1 as a possible D gene (5 bases). CDR3 length equals 15 residues. Germline V gene data show CDR1 as SGHTA and CDR2 as FQGNSA. The V end lost 1 base, the J end lost 8 bases, and 17 bases lay between the germline ends. The CDR3 protein is CASSLVGDGQGEAFF. Here the CDR3 DNA reads TGTGCCAGCAGCTTAGTGGGGGATGGGCAGGGAGAAGCTTTCTTT.

The chain combines TRBV29-1 with TRBJ1-2; 9 bases match TRBD1. CDR1 and CDR2 from the germline V gene are SQVTM and ANQGSEA. J lost 2 bases, V lost 7 bases, and 8 bases had no gene match. This CDR3 has 14 amino acids. The CDR3 sequence is CSANGTGLNYGYTF. The CDR3 nucleotides are TGCAGCGCCAACGGGACAGGGCTGAACTATGGCTACACCTTC.

The genes are TRBV3-1 and TRBJ2-1; 8 nucleotides match TRBD2. Germline V CDR1 and CDR2: LGHDT, YNNKEL (reference sequence). V shed 1 base and J 7 bases; nucleotides not matched to a gene: 9. CDR3 length: 16 residues. In DNA, the CDR3 is TGTGCCAGCAGCCAAGTTAAGGGACTAGAGGTAAATGAGCAGTTCTTC. This encodes CASSQVKGLEVNEQFF.

The V gene is TRBV5-5, the J gene TRBJ1-1; D perhaps matches TRBD1 (5 bases). Germline CDR1 reads SGHKS; CDR2 reads YYEKEE (reference sequence). The V gene lost 2 bases and the J gene lost 3 bases, with 14 bases spanning the gap. This CDR3 is 15 amino acids long. The CDR3 is CASSFAPLGDTEAFF. The CDR3 DNA reads as TGTGCCAGCAGCTTTGCACCCTTGGGGGACACTGAAGCTTTCTTT.

This clonotype showed up many times. This chain uses TRBV6-1 with TRBJ2-3; 9 bases match TRBD1. V lost 5 bases to trimming and J lost 9 bases; unmatched junction nucleotides: 12. This CDR3 has 15 residues. Germline V gives CDR1 MNHNS, CDR2 SASEGT. DNA for the CDR3: TGTGCCAGCAGTTGGGACAGGGATAACCTCGGGACGCAGTATTTT. It yields the protein CASSWDRDNLGTQYF.

As concerns this clonotype: A read error is possible here, since a much larger clone lies one base away. The chain is built from TRBV6-2 or TRBV6-3 and TRBJ1-2; TRBD1 matches at 10 bases. Germline-derived CDR1 and CDR2 are MNHEY and SVGEGT. Trimming cost V 6 bases and J 8 bases; bases outside gene matches: 18. This CDR3 comprises 17 residues. CDR3 protein: CASRAVPGQGPWEGYTF. The CDR3 DNA follows: TGTGCCAGCAGAGCCGTCCCGGGACAGGGGCCTTGGGAGGGCTACACCTTC.

This clonotype qualifies as medium-sized. This chain links TRBV19 with TRBJ1-5; D remains unclear. V was pared by 3 bases and J by 6 bases, with 9 bases between. This CDR3 has 13 residues. The V gene's germline CDR1 is LNHDA and CDR2 SQIVND (reference sequence). The CDR3: CASSISLGQPQHF. CDR3 coding DNA: TGTGCCAGTAGTATCTCGTTAGGTCAGCCCCAGCATTTT.

The genes are TRBV19 and TRBJ2-7, with D possibly TRBD2 on 6 matching bases. CDR1 LNHDA and CDR2 SQIVND come from the germline V gene (reference sequence). The CDR3 length is 13 residues. The V end was cut by 1 base, the J end by 2 bases, with 6 bases between. The DNA of the CDR3 is TGTGCCAGTAGTATAGGCGGGGCCTACGAGCAGTACTTC. Protein: CASSIGGAYEQYF.

Only one count was recorded for this clonotype. A junction boundary mismatches the germline segment, possibly from a read error. The chain uses TRBV24-1 and TRBJ1-3; a possible D gene is TRBD1 (5 bases). The germline gives CDR1 KGHDR, CDR2 SFDVKD. The CDR3 has 16 amino acids. For the CDR3, the DNA is TGTGCCACCAGTGATTTTTCGGGGCTGGGGGGAAACACCATACATTTT. It encodes CATSDFSGLGGNTIHF.

This chain connects TRBV12-3 or TRBV12-4 to TRBJ1-5; no clear D. Trimming pared 1 base from V and 7 bases from J, leaving 11 bases between. The CDR3 consists of 14 residues. The CDR3 reads CASSLEPSGQPQHF. The CDR3 DNA reads TGTGCCAGCAGTTTAGAACCATCGGGCCAGCCCCAGCATTTT.

This clonotype is deemed medium-sized. The chain combines TRBV30 with TRBJ1-2; D gene unclear. Germline V gene data show CDR1 as GTSNPN and CDR2 as SVGIG (reference sequence). The CDR3 consists of 13 residues. V shed 1 base and J shed 4 bases, with 10 bases lying between them. The CDR3 reads CAWSEGGSYGYTF. The CDR3 region has the DNA TGTGCCTGGAGTGAGGGCGGGAGCTATGGCTACACCTTC.